Listed below are T cell receptor beta chains from one sample, sequenced in a study of blood T cell repertoires in COVID-19. TCRdb's table, derived via immunoSEQ multiplex PCR, lists solely in-frame clones and lacks some. The profile shows about 250,000 clones, 75% to 95% of them singletons. Sequencing was done on a sample of PBMCs or T cells enriched from blood (not recorded which). The receptor set was obtained from a woman aged 18-29 years who had recovered from COVID-19. Each CDR3 is given with its conserved first and last residue. The order of the fields is clone size, D gene, J gene, V gene, CDR3 protein, CDR3 DNA. A D gene is named only where the DNA matches it firmly. Some rows have no size entry. The others give once, few or many, or a class for an expanded clone.

- | TRBD2 | TRBJ2-3 | TRBV2 | CASRKVAGRAGTDTQYF | TGTGCCAGCAGGAAGGTAGCGGGAAGGGCGGGCACAGATACGCAGTATTTT
- | - | TRBJ1-1 | TRBV6-5 | CASSYYSRGTRTEAFF | TGTGCCAGCAGTTACTATAGTCGGGGGACGCGTACTGAAGCTTTCTTT
once | TRBD1 | TRBJ2-1 | TRBV5-1 | CASSLLTGGYNEQFF | TGCGCCAGCAGCTTGTTGACAGGGGGGTACAATGAGCAGTTCTTC
- | - | TRBJ1-2 | TRBV6-5 | CASTRLGSRGYTF | TGTGCCAGCACTAGGTTAGGTTCGAGGGGCTACACCTTC
- | TRBD1 | TRBJ2-7 | TRBV6-2/TRBV6-3 | CASSYIGGQGDHYEQYF | TGTGCCAGCAGTTACATCGGGGGACAGGGGGATCATTACGAGCAGTACTTC
- | - | TRBJ1-6 | TRBV9 | CASSVAQGLNSPLHF | TGTGCCAGCAGCGTAGCCCAGGGGCTTAATTCACCCCTCCACTTT
- | - | TRBJ1-2 | TRBV11-2 | CASSLDRAYGYTF | TGTGCCAGCAGCTTAGACAGAGCGTACGGCTACACCTTC
- | - | TRBJ1-1 | TRBV6-5 | CASRFPQGDYLEAFF | TGTGCCAGCAGATTCCCCCAAGGGGATTACCTAGAAGCTTTCTTT
- | TRBD1 | TRBJ1-2 | TRBV28 | CASSFQQGHGYTF | TGTGCCAGCAGTTTCCAACAGGGGCATGGCTACACCTTC
- | - | TRBJ1-2 | TRBV5-1 | CASSLLGVAYGYTF | TGCGCCAGCAGCTTGTTAGGGGTGGCCTATGGCTACACCTTC
- | TRBD1 | TRBJ1-6 | TRBV6-1 | CASSSLTGNYSPLHF | TGTGCCAGCAGTTCCTTGACAGGGAATTATTCACCCCTCCACTTT
- | - | TRBJ2-2 | TRBV4-3 | CASIQDFSNTGELFF | TGCGCCAGTATCCAGGACTTTTCGAACACCGGGGAGCTGTTTTTT
- | - | TRBJ1-4 | TRBV7-9 | CASSLGGVGEKLFF | TGTGCCAGCAGCTTAGGGGGAGTAGGTGAAAAACTGTTTTTT
- | TRBD2 | TRBJ2-5 | TRBV4-2 | CASSRTGTSGAETQYF | TGTGCCAGCAGCCGGACCGGGACTAGCGGGGCCGAGACCCAGTACTTC
- | - | TRBJ1-1 | TRBV7-2 | CASSGTGTMNTEAFF | TGTGCCAGCAGCGGCACCGGGACAATGAACACTGAAGCTTTCTTT
- | TRBD2 | TRBJ2-5 | TRBV5-1 | CASTREAPYGETQYF | TGCGCCAGCACCCGGGAGGCCCCCTACGGAGAGACCCAGTACTTC
- | - | TRBJ1-2 | TRBV23-1 | CASSQAGQLLNYGYTF | TGCGCCAGCAGTCAAGCTGGACAACTCTTAAACTATGGCTACACCTTC
- | TRBD1 | TRBJ2-4 | TRBV18 | CASSPTGGNIQYF | TGTGCCAGCTCACCCACAGGGGGTAACATTCAGTACTTC
- | - | TRBJ1-2 | TRBV4-2 | CASSQDEGPGVGYTF | TGTGCCAGCAGCCAAGATGAAGGTCCGGGGGTTGGCTACACCTTC